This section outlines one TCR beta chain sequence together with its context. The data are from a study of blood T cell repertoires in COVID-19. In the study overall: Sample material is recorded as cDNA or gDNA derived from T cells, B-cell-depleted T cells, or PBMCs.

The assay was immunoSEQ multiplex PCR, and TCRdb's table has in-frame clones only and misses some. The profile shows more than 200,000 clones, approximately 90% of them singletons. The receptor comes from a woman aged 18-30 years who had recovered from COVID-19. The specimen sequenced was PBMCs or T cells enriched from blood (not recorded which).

The DNA of the CDR3 is TGTGCCAGCAGCTTATCAGGGCAGGGATACACTGAAGCTTTCTTT. As protein: CASSLSGQGYTEAFF. The chain links TRBV7-6 to TRBJ1-1; possible D gene TRBD1, 5 bases. Germline V gene lookup returns CDR1 SGHVS and CDR2 FNYEAQ. CDR3 size: 15 residues. Between the trimmed V and J ends, which lost 2 bases and 3 bases, there was a span of 13 bases.